The present T cell receptor beta chain was sequenced within a study of regulatory T cells in long-lasting Graves disease. CDR1 and CDR2 (germline): SEHNR, FQNEAQ (reference sequence). The V gene lost 0 bases and the J gene lost 7 bases, with 15 bases spanning the gap. The CDR3 length is 15 residues. Using its own MiXCR run on the reads, TCRdb lists one record per CDR3 protein. The sample shows about 750 distinct CDR3 sequences, more than 75% of them seen only once. With respect to this clonotype: Antigen: not known.

The TCR library was made from RNA extracted from PBMCs. The study, taken as a whole, reports: Fewer public clonotypes were shared by new patients (966) than by persistent patients (around 2,800).

This chain links TRBV7-9 with TRBJ1-1; possibly TRBD1 for D (5 bases). The TCR comes from a female donor with Graves disease. The input for sequencing was peripheral blood mononuclear cells (PBMCs), taken with antithyroid drug treatment, in newly diagnosed or persistent Graves disease (not recorded which). CDR3 amino acids: CASSLARRGRGEAFF. DNA of the CDR3: TGTGCCAGCAGCTTAGCGCGGCGGGGGAGGGGTGAAGCTTTCTTT.